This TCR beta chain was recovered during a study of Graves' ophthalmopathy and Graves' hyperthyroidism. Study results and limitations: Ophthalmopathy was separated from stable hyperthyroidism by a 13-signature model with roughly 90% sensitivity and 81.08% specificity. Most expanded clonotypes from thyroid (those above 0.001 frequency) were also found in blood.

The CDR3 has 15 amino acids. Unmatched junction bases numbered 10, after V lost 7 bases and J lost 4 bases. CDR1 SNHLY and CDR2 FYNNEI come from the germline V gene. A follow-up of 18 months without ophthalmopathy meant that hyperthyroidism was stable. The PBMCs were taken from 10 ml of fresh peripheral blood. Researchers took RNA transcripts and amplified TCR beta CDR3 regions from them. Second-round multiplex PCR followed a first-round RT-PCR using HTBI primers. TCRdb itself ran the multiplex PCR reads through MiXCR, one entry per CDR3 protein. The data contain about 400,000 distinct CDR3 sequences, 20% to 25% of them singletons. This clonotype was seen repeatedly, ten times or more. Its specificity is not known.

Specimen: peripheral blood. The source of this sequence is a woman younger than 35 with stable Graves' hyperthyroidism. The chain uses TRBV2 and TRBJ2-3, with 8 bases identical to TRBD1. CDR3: CASTGIQGGADTQYF. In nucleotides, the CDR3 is TGTGCCAGCACAGGGATACAGGGGGGAGCAGATACGCAGTATTTT. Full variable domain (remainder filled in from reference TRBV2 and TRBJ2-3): EPEVTQTPSHQVTQMGQEVILRCVPISNHLYFYWYRQILGQKVEFLVSFYNNEISEKSEIFDDQFSVERPDGSNFTLKIRSTKLEDSAMYFCASTGIQGGADTQYFGPGTRLTVL.